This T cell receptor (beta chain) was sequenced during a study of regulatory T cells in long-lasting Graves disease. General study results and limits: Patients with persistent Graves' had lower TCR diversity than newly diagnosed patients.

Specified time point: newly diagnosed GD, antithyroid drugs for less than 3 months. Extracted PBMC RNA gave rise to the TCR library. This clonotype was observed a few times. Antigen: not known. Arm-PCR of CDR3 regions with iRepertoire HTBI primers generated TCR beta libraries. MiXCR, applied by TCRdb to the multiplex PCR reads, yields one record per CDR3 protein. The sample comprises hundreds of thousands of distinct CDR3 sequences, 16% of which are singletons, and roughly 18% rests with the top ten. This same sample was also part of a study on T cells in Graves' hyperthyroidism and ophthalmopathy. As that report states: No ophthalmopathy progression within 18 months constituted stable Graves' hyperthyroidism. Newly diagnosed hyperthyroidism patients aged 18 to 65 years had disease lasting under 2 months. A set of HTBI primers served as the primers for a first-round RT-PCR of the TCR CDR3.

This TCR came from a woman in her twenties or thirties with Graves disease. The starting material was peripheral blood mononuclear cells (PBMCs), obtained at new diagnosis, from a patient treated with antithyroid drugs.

This CDR3 reads CASSSPRGGDEQYF. The CDR3 DNA is TGTGCCAGCAGTTCACCCAGGGGAGGCGACGAGCAGTACTTC. The chain uses TRBV28 and TRBJ2-7; D possibly uses TRBD1 or TRBD2 (6 bases each). In germline, CDR1 is MDHEN, CDR2 SYDVKM. This CDR3 has 14 residues. Deletions cut 4 bases from V and 5 bases from J, with 15 bases between. Based on the CDR3 plus reference TRBV28 and TRBJ2-7, the full variable domain is DVKVTQSSRYLVKRTGEKVFLECVQDMDHENMFWYRQDPGLGLRLIYFSYDVKMKEKGDIPEGYSVSREKKERFSLILESASTNQTSMYLCASSSPRGGDEQYFGPGTRLTVT.